Listed below are T cell receptor beta chains from one sample, sequenced in a study of cytomegalovirus exposure and HLA in healthy donors. Sequenced by immunoSEQ multiplex PCR; TCRdb stores in-frame clones only, minus some. The sample lists about 55,000 clones; 75% to 85% were seen once. Specimen: PBMCs. Receptors were obtained from a female donor in good health and CMV-seronegative. Each CDR3 is given with its conserved first and last residue. A D gene is named only where the DNA matches it firmly. Where a row states a size, it is once, few, many or the class of an expanded clone; other rows omit it.

>TRBJ1-3|.|16|TRBD1|TRBV7-2
CASSRQGESSGNTIYF
TGTGCCAGCAGTCGACAGGGGGAAAGCTCTGGAAACACCATATATTTT
>TRBJ2-3|.|17|TRBD2|TRBV9
CASSVGLAGGRSDTQYF
TGTGCCAGCAGCGTAGGACTAGCGGGGGGGCGGTCAGATACGCAGTATTTT
>TRBJ1-4|.|17|.|TRBV21-1
CASSIVLAGIGEGKLFF
TGTGCCAGCAGCATTGTACTTGCGGGCATCGGCGAGGGAAAACTGTTTTTT
>TRBJ2-6|few|17|.|TRBV5-1
CASSLGSEYSGANVLTF
TGCGCCAGCAGCTTGGGGTCAGAATACTCTGGGGCCAACGTCCTGACTTTC
>TRBJ1-2|.|16|TRBD1|TRBV9
CASSGRIWDSHYGYTF
TGTGCCAGCAGCGGCCGGATCTGGGACAGCCACTATGGCTACACCTTC
>TRBJ2-3|.|15|TRBD1|TRBV9
CASSNRDRATDTQYF
TGTGCCAGCAGCAACAGGGACAGGGCCACAGATACGCAGTATTTT
>TRBJ1-5|.|16|.|TRBV5-6
CASSLGGITSNQPQHF
TGTGCCAGCAGCTTGGGGGGCATTACTAGCAATCAGCCCCAGCATTTT
>TRBJ1-5|.|16|.|TRBV4-1
CASSRGSLDSYQPQHF
TGCGCCAGCAGTCGAGGTTCCTTGGACTCTTATCAGCCCCAGCATTTT
>TRBJ2-2|.|14|TRBD2|TRBV6-5
CASISPGGTGELFF
TGTGCCAGCATCTCGCCGGGGGGGACCGGGGAGCTGTTTTTT
>TRBJ1-2|.|16|TRBD1|TRBV5-1
CASSSQSPGTGTGYTF
TGCGCCAGCAGCTCCCAAAGTCCCGGGACAGGGACTGGCTACACCTTC
>TRBJ1-1|.|14|TRBD1|TRBV2
CASGTASFYTEAFF
TGTGCCAGCGGGACAGCCTCTTTCTACACTGAAGCTTTCTTT
>TRBJ1-4|.|11|.|TRBV13
CASSSGGKLFF
TGTGCCAGCAGCTCCGGGGGAAAACTGTTTTTT
>TRBJ1-5|few|15|TRBD1|TRBV30
CAWSSGTGVSQPQHF
TGTGCCTGGAGTTCCGGGACAGGGGTCAGTCAGCCCCAGCATTTT
>TRBJ1-2|.|15|.|TRBV4-1
CASSQAQRVGYGYTF
TGCGCCAGCAGCCAAGCGCAGAGGGTGGGCTATGGCTACACCTTC
>TRBJ2-2|few|15|TRBD2|TRBV5-1
CASRGLAGSTGELFF
TGCGCCAGCAGAGGACTAGCGGGCAGCACCGGGGAGCTGTTTTTT
>TRBJ2-5|.|16|TRBD2|TRBV7-2
CASGYGTSGVQETQYF
TGTGCCAGCGGATACGGGACTAGCGGGGTCCAAGAGACCCAGTACTTC
>TRBJ2-5|.|12|.|TRBV30
CAWSVGREEQYF
TGTGCCTGGAGTGTAGGCAGGGAGGAGCAGTACTTC
>TRBJ1-4|.|13|.|TRBV10-3
CAISANPNEKLFF
TGTGCCATCAGTGCTAACCCCAATGAAAAACTGTTTTTT
>TRBJ1-2|once|12|.|TRBV5-5
CASSPVQAGYTF
TGTGCCAGCAGCCCCGTCCAGGCGGGCTACACCTTC
>TRBJ1-1|.|13|.|TRBV2
CASVRHPNTEAFF
TGTGCCAGCGTACGACATCCGAACACTGAAGCTTTCTTT
>TRBJ1-5|.|14|TRBD1|TRBV2
CASSLTGSNQPQHF
TGTGCCAGCAGCCTGACAGGGAGCAATCAGCCCCAGCATTTT
>TRBJ2-1|.|13|.|TRBV29-1
CSFRRVGVNEQFF
TGCAGCTTTAGGCGTGTTGGAGTGAATGAGCAGTTCTTC
>TRBJ1-1|.|16|.|TRBV5-5
CASSFSAQEEWTEAFF
TGTGCCAGCAGCTTCTCGGCCCAGGAAGAATGGACTGAAGCTTTCTTT
>TRBJ2-6|few|15|TRBD1|TRBV6-1
CASRTGGSGANVLTF
TGTGCCAGCAGAACAGGGGGTTCTGGGGCCAACGTCCTGACTTTC
>TRBJ2-7|.|15|.|TRBV27
CASSASGVATYEQYF
TGTGCCAGCAGTGCGTCAGGGGTCGCCACCTACGAGCAGTACTTC
>TRBJ1-4|.|16|TRBD1|TRBV4-3
CASSLRTGGGNEKLFF
TGCGCCAGCAGCCTCAGGACAGGGGGGGGTAATGAAAAACTGTTTTTT
>TRBJ2-2|few|13|.|TRBV9
CASSLQRVGELFF
TGTGCCAGCAGCTTGCAAAGAGTCGGGGAGCTGTTTTTT
>TRBJ1-5|.|13|.|TRBV2
CASSGTQNQPQHF
TGTGCCAGCAGCGGGACACAGAATCAGCCCCAGCATTTT
>TRBJ2-3|.|12|.|TRBV6-1
CASTPDRGTQYF
TGTGCCAGCACCCCGGACCGGGGTACGCAGTATTTT
>TRBJ2-1|.|10|.|TRBV20-1
CSASIREQFF
TGCAGTGCTAGTATCCGGGAGCAGTTCTTC
>TRBJ2-7|.|16|.|TRBV5-1
CASNLWGVGESYEQYF
TGCGCCAGCAACCTTTGGGGAGTTGGGGAATCCTACGAGCAGTACTTC
>TRBJ1-1|.|17|TRBD1|TRBV7-9
CSSSQLRTGGVDTEAFF
TGTTCCAGCAGCCAACTTAGGACAGGGGGGGTGGACACTGAAGCTTTCTTT
>TRBJ2-2|.|13|.|TRBV19
CASSMGTTGELFF
TGTGCCAGTAGTATGGGGACAACCGGGGAGCTGTTTTTT
>TRBJ1-2|.|13|.|TRBV18
CASSGTGAYGYTF
TGTGCCAGCTCTGGTACAGGAGCCTATGGCTACACCTTC
>TRBJ1-4|few|15|.|TRBV7-9
CASSLNRDRREKLFF
TGTGCCAGCAGCCTGAATCGGGATCGGCGAGAAAAACTGTTTTTT
>TRBJ1-2|.|15|.|TRBV27
CASSPRLGEDYGYTF
TGTGCCAGCAGTCCCCGTTTGGGGGAGGACTATGGCTACACCTTC
>TRBJ2-7|.|15|TRBD1|TRBV5-4
CASSSRDRASYEQYF
TGTGCCAGCAGCTCCCGGGACAGGGCTTCCTACGAGCAGTACTTC
>TRBJ1-1|.|14|TRBD1|TRBV7-2
CASSLQGSNTEAFF
TGTGCCAGCAGCCTACAGGGGTCGAACACTGAAGCTTTCTTT
>TRBJ2-3|.|15|TRBD2|TRBV5-4
CASSKLAGVADTQYF
TGTGCCAGCAGCAAACTAGCGGGGGTCGCAGATACGCAGTATTTT
>TRBJ1-5|.|14|TRBD1|TRBV2
CASSGQGLNQPQHF
TGTGCCAGCAGTGGACAGGGCCTCAATCAGCCCCAGCATTTT
>TRBJ1-4|.|13|.|TRBV18
CASSTNRAEKLFF
TGTGCCAGCTCAACAAACAGGGCCGAAAAACTGTTTTTT
>TRBJ1-5|.|13|.|TRBV4-2
CASSQEGVVDRHF
TGTGCCAGCAGCCAAGAAGGGGTTGTGGACAGACATTTT
>TRBJ2-7|.|15|TRBD1|TRBV18
CASSPYRGVSYEQYF
TGTGCCAGCTCACCGTACAGGGGAGTCTCCTACGAGCAGTACTTC